These 29 T cell receptor beta chains were all obtained from the same sample, sequenced in a study of OX40 agonist ivuxolimab in advanced cancers. Using immunoSEQ multiplex PCR, the repertoire was profiled, and TCRdb retains in-frame clones only, with some absent. The profile shows about 69,000 clones, about 80% of them singletons. Material: CD4+ or CD8+ T cells sorted from blood, obtained in a trial of the OX40 agonist ivuxolimab. Receptors were obtained from an adult with an advanced solid tumor such as melanoma, head and neck, liver or kidney cancer.

This clone was counted a single time. The chain recombines TRBV27 with TRBJ1-2; 8 nucleotides match TRBD1. CDR3 length: 13 residues. Germline loops: CDR1 MNHEY, CDR2 SMNVEV (reference sequence). J lost 7 bases, V lost 7 bases, and 8 bases had no gene match. For the CDR3, the DNA is TGTGCCAGCAAATATGACAGGGGTACTGGCTACACCTTC. Amino acids: CASKYDRGTGYTF.

The rearrangement links TRBV30 to TRBJ2-7; perhaps TRBD1 as D (6 bases). The CDR3 is made up of 13 amino acids. V lost 2 bases and J lost 5, with 13 bases in between. Germline lookup yields CDR1 GTSNPN and CDR2 SVGIG (reference sequence). DNA of the CDR3: TGTGCCTGGAGTAAAAGGAAGGGGGACGAGCAGTACTTC. Protein product: CAWSKRKGDEQYF.

With respect to this clone: This sample also contains other DNA sequences that code for the same CDR3. This chain connects TRBV7-9 to TRBJ1-2; 7 positions match TRBD1. CDR1 SEHNR and CDR2 FQNEAQ come from the germline V gene (reference sequence). J was trimmed by 0 bases and V by 1 base; bases with no gene match: 2. The CDR3 is 15 residues long. The CDR3 region has the DNA TGTGCCAGCAGCTTAGGTACAGGGGCTAACTATGGCTACACCTTC. Translating it yields CASSLGTGANYGYTF.

This chain uses TRBV6-5 with TRBJ1-1; D is uncertain. The CDR3 has 13 residues. Trimming pared 5 bases from V and 5 bases from J, leaving 12 bases between. CDR1 is MNHEY, CDR2 SVGAGI, per germline. CDR3: CASSPFARTEAFF. CDR3 nucleotide sequence: TGTGCCAGCAGTCCATTCGCGAGGACTGAAGCTTTCTTT.

This chain connects TRBV11-2 to TRBJ2-7, with D unclear. The germline V gene encodes CDR1 SGHAT and CDR2 FQNNGV. With 6 bases removed from V and 5 bases from J, the gap between germline ends came to 11 bases. CDR3 length equals 12 residues. CDR3 sequence: CASSPRSNEQYF. The CDR3 coding sequence is TGTGCCAGCAGTCCCAGGTCAAACGAGCAGTACTTC.

This rearrangement joins TRBV2 to TRBJ2-1, with D unclear. CDR3 length equals 11 residues. Trimming shortened V by 7 bases and J by 8 bases, and 9 bases separated the two germline ends. Germline CDR1 is SNHLY and CDR2 is FYNNEI. CDR3 in amino acids: CASTRLDEQFF. As DNA, the CDR3 is TGTGCCAGCACCCGTCTAGATGAGCAGTTCTTC.

This chain links TRBV5-1 with TRBJ1-1, with D perhaps TRBD1 (6 bases). CDR1 is SGHRS and CDR2 is YFSETQ in the germline V gene. This CDR3 is 15 amino acids long. The ends were cut back, 4 bases at V and 1 base at J, with 14 bases in the middle. CDR3 protein: CASSRGGGGNTEAFF. CDR3 nucleotide sequence: TGCGCCAGCAGCCGAGGGGGAGGAGGGAACACTGAAGCTTTCTTT.

The rearrangement uses TRBV28 and TRBJ2-4, with TRBD2 matching 7 bases. Germline-derived CDR1 and CDR2 are MDHEN and SYDVKM. CDR3 length equals 14 residues. V trimming: 6 bases; J trimming: 7 bases; junction bases outside the gene matches: 9. CDR3 DNA: TGTGCCAGCAGCCCTACGAGGGGAGGGAACATTCAGTACTTC. Translating it yields CASSPTRGGNIQYF. Full variable domain (remainder filled in from reference TRBV28 and TRBJ2-4): DVKVTQSSRYLVKRTGEKVFLECVQDMDHENMFWYRQDPGLGLRLIYFSYDVKMKEKGDIPEGYSVSREKKERFSLILESASTNQTSMYLCASSPTRGGNIQYFGAGTRLSVL.

The chain combines TRBV10-2 with TRBJ1-4; 10 positions match TRBD1. V lost 10 bases and J lost 8; bases outside the gene matches: 10. CDR3 length: 14 residues. From germline, CDR1 is WSHSY and CDR2 SAAADI. The CDR3 region has the DNA TGCGCCAACATTTCGGACAGGGGGTCGGAAAAACTGTTTTTT. Protein sequence: CANISDRGSEKLFF.

The V gene is TRBV9, the J gene TRBJ2-3, with 10 bases matching TRBD2. V trimming: 0 bases; J trimming: 5 bases; junction bases outside the gene matches: 6. CDR3 length: 16 amino acids. Per germline, CDR1 SGDLS and CDR2 YYNGEE. Here the CDR3 reads CASSVEASGSIDTQYF. DNA for the CDR3: TGTGCCAGCAGCGTAGAGGCTAGCGGGAGTATAGATACGCAGTATTTT.

This sequence joins TRBV5-1 and TRBJ2-2, with TRBD2 as a possible D gene (6 bases). Trimming stripped 4 bases from V and 7 bases from J, with 20 bases between. The CDR3 covers 16 residues. The germline gives CDR1 SGHRS, CDR2 YFSETQ. The CDR3 DNA reads as TGCGCCAGCAGCGGGGGTGGAGGGAGTCTGATCGGGGAGCTGTTTTTT. It is translated as CASSGGGGSLIGELFF.

The count of this clone is one. CDR3 nucleotide sequence: TGCAGCGTTACCGTCCCGGGACAGGGGAGGGACACTGAAGCTTTCTTT. Residues: CSVTVPGQGRDTEAFF. V and J are TRBV29-1 and TRBJ1-1; 10 positions match TRBD1. Germline CDR1 is SQVTM and CDR2 is ANQGSEA. Germline trimming cut 5 bases from V and 3 bases from J; bases unmatched to any gene: 12. This CDR3 comprises 16 residues.

The chain combines TRBV10-1 with TRBJ2-3; TRBD1 aligns across 7 bases. The CDR3 consists of 16 residues. The V gene end was trimmed by 4 bases and the J gene end by 0 bases; junction bases not matched to a gene: 7. Germline CDR1 WNHNN, CDR2 SYGVQD (reference sequence). CDR3 amino acids: CASSGAHRGSTDTQYF. The CDR3, as DNA: TGCGCCAGCAGTGGAGCGCACAGGGGTAGCACAGATACGCAGTATTTT.

This chain links TRBV10-3 with TRBJ2-3; 13 nucleotides align to TRBD2. CDR1 and CDR2 from the germline V gene are ENHRY and SYGVKD. The V gene end was trimmed by 6 bases and the J gene end by 3 bases; junction bases not matched to a gene: 3. The CDR3 extends over 15 amino acids. The CDR3 loop is CAISQGLAGTDTQYF. DNA for the CDR3: TGTGCCATCAGCCAGGGACTAGCGGGAACAGATACGCAGTATTTT.

The rearrangement joins TRBV19 to TRBJ2-1; maybe TRBD2 (6 bases). Trimming left V 7 bases short and J 8 bases short, with 24 bases between. The CDR3 spans 16 residues. Germline V lookup: CDR1 LNHDA, CDR2 SQIVND (reference sequence). The CDR3 region has the DNA TGTGCCAGTAAAACTCTAGCAGGAGGGGTCGGAGATGAGCAGTTCTTC. Protein: CASKTLAGGVGDEQFF.

The chain has TRBV18 and TRBJ1-5; 10 bases map to TRBD1. This CDR3 has 15 residues. Germline loops: CDR1 KGHSH, CDR2 LQKENI. The J segment lost 5 bases and the V segment lost 4 bases, leaving 5 bases of the junction unmatched. CDR3 region: CASSRDRGQDQPQHF. Here the CDR3 DNA reads TGTGCCAGCTCACGCGACAGGGGGCAAGATCAGCCCCAGCATTTT.

Worth noting for this clone: Other DNA sequences from this sample encode an identical CDR3 as well. The chain combines TRBV2 with TRBJ2-6, with D maybe TRBD2 (5 bases). The germline gives CDR1 SNHLY, CDR2 FYNNEI. The CDR3 covers 16 residues. Trimming shortened V by 0 bases and J by 0 bases, and 6 bases separated the two germline ends. CDR3 DNA sequence: TGTGCCAGCAGTGAAGCGCGGGTCTCTGGGGCCAACGTCCTGACTTTC. Protein sequence: CASSEARVSGANVLTF.

The V gene is TRBV7-6, the J gene TRBJ2-3; 8 positions agree with TRBD2. The CDR3 extends over 16 amino acids. After removal of 5 bases from V and 1 base from J, the junction contained 8 bases not matched to a gene. CDR1 and CDR2 (germline): SGHVS, FNYEAQ. The CDR3, as DNA: TGTGCCAGCAGCAAAGCGGGGGAACTAGGCACAGATACGCAGTATTTT. It is translated as CASSKAGELGTDTQYF.

V gene TRBV18 combines with J gene TRBJ2-6, with D perhaps TRBD1 (5 bases). V was shortened by 6 bases and J by 0 bases, with 6 bases between the two germline ends. The CDR3 is 14 residues long. Germline V gene sequence: CDR1 KGHSH, CDR2 LQKENI. CDR3 nucleotides: TGTGCCAGCTCCGACAGCTCTGGGGCCAACGTCCTGACTTTC. Its translation is CASSDSSGANVLTF.

The V and J genes are TRBV9 and TRBJ2-3; D possibly corresponds to TRBD1 (6 bases). Trimming removed 0 bases at V and 1 base at J, with 9 bases between. The CDR3 contains 15 residues. The germline V gene encodes CDR1 SGDLS and CDR2 YYNGEE. The CDR3 DNA reads TGTGCCAGCAGCGTAGGGCAGGGGCGCACAGATACGCAGTATTTT. It yields the protein CASSVGQGRTDTQYF.

The rearrangement joins TRBV9 to TRBJ2-7; D assignment may be TRBD1 or TRBD2 (5 bases each). This CDR3 has 14 residues. CDR1 is SGDLS, CDR2 YYNGEE, per germline. V dropped 4 bases and J dropped 6 bases, with 17 bases sitting between them. CDR3 in DNA: TGTGCCAGCAGCCCAAGATGGGGGTCTACCGAGCAGTACTTC. It encodes CASSPRWGSTEQYF.

The J gene is TRBJ1-3, the V gene TRBV5-6; TRBD1 aligns across 8 bases. The V and J ends lost 3 bases and 2 bases, in that order; junction bases with no gene match: 4. Germline values: CDR1 SGHDT, CDR2 YYEEEE. CDR3 length: 15 amino acids. CDR3: CASSSQGAPGNTIYF. CDR3 nucleotides: TGTGCCAGCAGCTCCCAGGGGGCCCCTGGAAACACCATATATTTT.

The chain is built from TRBV28 and TRBJ2-2; no reliable D call. Germline CDR1 MDHEN, CDR2 SYDVKM. Between the trimmed V and J ends, which lost 3 bases and 0 bases, there was a span of 8 bases. The CDR3 length is 15 residues. CDR3 in amino acids: CASSLGSANTGELFF. Here the CDR3 DNA reads TGTGCCAGCAGTTTGGGCAGTGCGAACACCGGGGAGCTGTTTTTT.

The sample holds a few counts of this clone. The chain links TRBV18 to TRBJ1-1, with 7 bases lining up with TRBD1. The CDR3 is 14 amino acids. Germline V gene sequence: CDR1 KGHSH, CDR2 LQKENI. V was pared by 3 bases and J by 1 base, with 2 bases of the junction left unmatched. CDR3 protein: CASSPGQQNTEAFF. DNA of the CDR3: TGTGCCAGCTCACCGGGACAGCAGAACACTGAAGCTTTCTTT.

The J gene is TRBJ1-1, the V gene TRBV11-2; no definite D call. Trimming stripped 0 bases from V and 0 bases from J, with 14 bases between. The CDR3 sequence is 17 residues long. CDR1 and CDR2 from the germline V gene are SGHAT and FQNNGV. CDR3 nucleotide sequence: TGTGCCAGCAGCTTAGATGAGAACAGCGATTTGAACACTGAAGCTTTCTTT. Translating it yields CASSLDENSDLNTEAFF.

The chain combines TRBV5-1 with TRBJ1-4, with 7 bases that match TRBD1. Germline lookup yields CDR1 SGHRS and CDR2 YFSETQ. V was pared by 1 base and J by 7 bases, with 7 bases of the junction left unmatched. This CDR3 comprises 15 residues. The DNA of the CDR3 is TGCGCCAGCAGCTTGTCGGGACAGCCTAGTGAAAAACTGTTTTTT. The encoded protein is CASSLSGQPSEKLFF.

The sample holds a few counts of this clone. V gene TRBV19 combines with J gene TRBJ1-3; D remains ambiguous. The CDR3 spans 13 residues. The ends were cut back, 5 bases at V and 4 bases at J, with 9 bases in the middle. The germline V gene has CDR1 LNHDA and CDR2 SQIVND (reference sequence). The chain's CDR3 is CASSPPRGNTIYF. For the CDR3, the DNA is TGTGCCAGTAGTCCCCCTCGCGGAAACACCATATATTTT.

The chain employs TRBV2 and TRBJ2-5, with 8 bases that match TRBD1. The junction had 9 bases not matched to a gene; V was cut back by 7 bases and J by 5 bases. The CDR3 contains 14 residues. The V gene's germline CDR1 is SNHLY and CDR2 FYNNEI. Here the CDR3 DNA reads TGTGCCAGCAACCAGGGGGCCCGGAGGGAGACCCAGTACTTC. It specifies CASNQGARRETQYF.

The genes are TRBV21-1 and TRBJ2-7; the D call of TRBD2 is as the table states it, not checked on the DNA. TRBV21-1 is classified as a pseudogene. The CDR3 runs to 12 residues. CDR3 loop: CASSKGGPEQYF. CDR3 nucleotides: TGTGCCAGCAGCAAAGGAGGGCCCGAGCAGTACTTC.